This TCR beta chain was captured in a study of T cell repertoires in cytomegalovirus infection. Across the study: Selection of CMV epitopes for the study included recently identified HLA-C-restricted and well-studied HLA-B-restricted ones. Public signatures in TCR beta pointed to CMV infection and matching HLA type.

This clonotype was observed a handful of times. Antigen unknown. Trimming shortened V by 1 base and J by 1 base, and 10 bases separated the two germline ends. Germline V gene lookup returns CDR1 SEHNR and CDR2 FQNEAQ (reference sequence). The CDR3 extends over 15 amino acids. One entry per CDR3 protein results from TCRdb running MiXCR on the reads. The table lists around 800,000 distinct CDR3 sequences, less than 35% of them singletons. General study results and limits: Carriers of CMV plus the relevant HLA were identified by cumulative public TCR beta family frequency. Clonotype analysis showed dominance of the ex vivo response by HLA-C-restricted CMV-specific TCR beta clonotypes.

The sample in question was cultured CD8+ T cells from PBMCs, obtained from culture after CMV antigen stimulation. V gene TRBV7-9 combines with J gene TRBJ1-2; D is undetermined. The receptor's source is a human donor in good health (CMV status not recorded). Some clones in this sample may be carry-over from other donors' samples. The CDR3 region has the DNA TGTGCCAGCAGCTTAGGGCAGAGCTATAACTATGGCTACACCTTC. Protein product: CASSLGQSYNYGYTF.